These T cell receptor beta chains were read from a single sample in a study of cytomegalovirus exposure and HLA in healthy donors. TCRdb's table, derived via immunoSEQ multiplex PCR, lists solely in-frame clones and lacks some. The sample shows approximately 110,000 clones, 65% to 75% of them seen only once. Sequencing used PBMCs. These TCRs come from a man aged 25 to 45 in good health and CMV-seropositive. Each CDR3 is given with its conserved first and last residue. D genes are given only for firm matches. The size field is filled for only some rows; it gives once, few, many or a size class.

clone_size j_call d_call v_call cdr3_nt cdr3_aa
once TRBJ2-5 - TRBV19 TGTGCCAGTAGTCGTGGAGGAGGGACCGAGACCCAGTACTTC CASSRGGGTETQYF
few TRBJ1-5 - TRBV6-5 TGTGCCAGCGCGACAGCCAATCAGCCCCAGCATTTT CASATANQPQHF
- TRBJ1-5 - TRBV2 TGTGCCAGCAGTGAAGGGGTGGAGTATAGCAATCAGCCCCAGCATTTT CASSEGVEYSNQPQHF
- TRBJ2-5 - TRBV15 TGTGCCACCAGCAGAGATCGCCCTACTAGAAAACAAGAGACCCAGTACTTC CATSRDRPTRKQETQYF
- TRBJ1-6 TRBD1 TRBV11-2 TGTGCCAGCAGCCCCGGGACAGGGTTCAGAAATTCACCCCTCCACTTT CASSPGTGFRNSPLHF
- TRBJ2-7 TRBD2 TRBV6-6 TGTGCCAGCAGTTACGGGATCGGACTAGCGAACGAGCAGTACTTC CASSYGIGLANEQYF
- TRBJ2-6 - TRBV5-1 TGCGCCAGCAGCCTGTCCGGGGGGCCTGGGGCCAACGTCCTGACTTTC CASSLSGGPGANVLTF
- TRBJ1-1 - TRBV9 TGTGCCAGCAGCGCGGGACAGAACACTGAAGCTTTCTTT CASSAGQNTEAFF
few TRBJ2-7 TRBD1 TRBV5-3 TGTGCCAGAAGCCACCTTCCGTCCGGACAGGTCTCCTACGAGCAGTACTTC CARSHLPSGQVSYEQYF
- TRBJ1-2 - TRBV5-1 TGCGCCAGCAGCCCCGGCGGGGGGATTGGGGGCTACCCCTTC CASSPGGGIGGYPF
once TRBJ2-5 TRBD2 TRBV5-1 TGCGCCAGCAGCTTGGGGGCTAGCGGACCGTACCAAGAGACCCAGTACTTC CASSLGASGPYQETQYF
- TRBJ2-5 - TRBV4-1 TGCGCCAGCAGCCAGTCAGGGCGGTACCAAGAGACCCAGTACTTC CASSQSGRYQETQYF
- TRBJ2-1 - TRBV28 TGTGCCAGCAGTTTCGCGGGATCGGGTGAGCAGTTCTTC CASSFAGSGEQFF
- TRBJ2-7 - TRBV2 TGTGCCAGCGTATATAGTACAGGCGGCGAGCAGTACTTC CASVYSTGGEQYF
- TRBJ2-7 TRBD1 TRBV27 TGTGCCAGGCGGGACAGGGGTTACGAGCAGTACTTC CARRDRGYEQYF
- TRBJ2-6 - TRBV18 TGTGCCAGCTCACCACCGAGGCTAGCTGGGGCCAACGTCCTGACTTTC CASSPPRLAGANVLTF
- TRBJ1-2 TRBD1 TRBV25-1 TGTGCCAGCAGCCCGGGACAGGGAGACTATGGCTACACCTTC CASSPGQGDYGYTF
- TRBJ2-7 TRBD2 TRBV6-1 TGTGCCAGCAGTGGTGTGAAGAGCGGGGGGGCCTACCACGAGCAGTACTTC CASSGVKSGGAYHEQYF
- TRBJ2-7 - TRBV11-1 TGTGCCAGCAGCCCCCAGGGACTGGACGAGCAGTACTTC CASSPQGLDEQYF
- TRBJ1-1 - TRBV6-1 TGTGCCAGCACCCGGACAGCTACGAACACTGAAGCTTTCTTT CASTRTATNTEAFF
- TRBJ1-5 - TRBV15 TGTGCCACCAGCAGAGATCCCAGGTTTAGCAATCAGCCCCAGCATTTT CATSRDPRFSNQPQHF
- TRBJ2-7 - TRBV18 TGTGCCAGCTCACCATCGACTTCCTACGAGCAGTACTTC CASSPSTSYEQYF
- TRBJ2-2 - TRBV28 TGTGCCAGCGGGAGCGCCTGGGGATACACCGGGGAGCTGTTTTTT CASGSAWGYTGELFF
- TRBJ2-7 TRBD2 TRBV7-9 TGTGCCAGCACCCAAGCGGGAGTGACTAACTACGAGCAGTACTTC CASTQAGVTNYEQYF
- TRBJ1-4 TRBD1 TRBV7-9 TGTGCCAGCAGCCCCGGGACAGCATGGGAAAAACTGTTTTTT CASSPGTAWEKLFF
few TRBJ2-1 - TRBV9 TGTGCCAGCAGCGTCCGGGACATCTCCTACAATGAGCAGTTCTTC CASSVRDISYNEQFF
- TRBJ2-2 - TRBV5-6 TGTGCCAGCAGCTTTCCTGTGGCCACCGGGGAGCTGTTTTTT CASSFPVATGELFF
few TRBJ1-1 - TRBV5-5 TGTGCCAGCAGCTTGGAGGCAGGTACACTTGAAGCTTTCTTT CASSLEAGTLEAFF
- TRBJ1-4 - TRBV28 TGTGCCAGCAGTGCTCCCGGGATCCCTAATGAAAAACTGTTTTTT CASSAPGIPNEKLFF
- TRBJ2-2 TRBD2 TRBV5-1 TGCGCCAGCAGCTTCTATAGCGCGGGGGGGAGGAACACCGGGGAGCTGTTTTTT CASSFYSAGGRNTGELFF
- TRBJ1-1 - TRBV7-9 TGTGCCAGCAGACCCCGGGGGAAGCCCGGAGATGAAGCTTTCTTT CASRPRGKPGDEAFF
- TRBJ2-3 - TRBV27 TGTGCCAGCAGTTTAGTCTGGGGGGGCCTCGAGCTTCGCACAGATACGCAGTATTTT CASSLVWGGLELRTDTQYF
once TRBJ2-5 - TRBV4-3 TGCGCCAGCAGCCAAGAAGTAAAGGGGGTGAGGGAGACCCAGTACTTC CASSQEVKGVRETQYF
- TRBJ2-2 TRBD1 TRBV4-3 TGCGCCAGCACCCAGGACAGGAGGAACACCGGGGAGCTGTTTTTT CASTQDRRNTGELFF
- TRBJ2-3 TRBD2 TRBV27 TGTGCCAGCCGGACTAGCGGGGTAAGGGGCACAGATACGCAGTATTTT CASRTSGVRGTDTQYF
- TRBJ1-6 - TRBV6-5 TGTGCCAGCAGTTACTCCAGGGGCTCCTATAATTCACCCCTCCACTTT CASSYSRGSYNSPLHF
few TRBJ1-1 - TRBV25-1 TGTGCCAGCAGTGAATACCAGGAAGGCACTGAAGCTTTCTTT CASSEYQEGTEAFF
- TRBJ2-5 TRBD2 TRBV4-1 TGCGCCAGCAGCCAAAAAATGGGCGGGGGAACAGAGACCCAGTACTTC CASSQKMGGGTETQYF
- TRBJ1-3 - TRBV5-1 TGCGCCAGCAGCTTGGGGGACTCAAGCTCTGGAAACACCATATATTTT CASSLGDSSSGNTIYF
- TRBJ2-7 TRBD1 TRBV4-3 TGCGCCAGCAGCCAATACTTCCCGGGACAGGGGGCCTACGAGCAGTACTTC CASSQYFPGQGAYEQYF
- TRBJ2-3 - TRBV19 TGTGCCAGTAGTACCGCTCGGGACACAAACACAGATACGCAGTATTTT CASSTARDTNTDTQYF
- TRBJ2-7 TRBD1 TRBV5-6 TGTGCCAGCAGCGGGGGACAGCCCTACGAGCAGTACTTC CASSGGQPYEQYF
- TRBJ2-3 - TRBV9 TGTGCCAGCAGCGTAGGTGGCAGCACAGATACGCAGTATTTT CASSVGGSTDTQYF
- TRBJ1-5 TRBD1 TRBV5-1 TGCGCCAGCAGCCTAGGGACAGTGGGTCAGCCCCAGCATTTT CASSLGTVGQPQHF
- TRBJ2-7 - TRBV5-6 TGTGCCAGCAGCTCCGATGCGGCCCCTAGCTCCTACGAGCAGTACTTC CASSSDAAPSSYEQYF